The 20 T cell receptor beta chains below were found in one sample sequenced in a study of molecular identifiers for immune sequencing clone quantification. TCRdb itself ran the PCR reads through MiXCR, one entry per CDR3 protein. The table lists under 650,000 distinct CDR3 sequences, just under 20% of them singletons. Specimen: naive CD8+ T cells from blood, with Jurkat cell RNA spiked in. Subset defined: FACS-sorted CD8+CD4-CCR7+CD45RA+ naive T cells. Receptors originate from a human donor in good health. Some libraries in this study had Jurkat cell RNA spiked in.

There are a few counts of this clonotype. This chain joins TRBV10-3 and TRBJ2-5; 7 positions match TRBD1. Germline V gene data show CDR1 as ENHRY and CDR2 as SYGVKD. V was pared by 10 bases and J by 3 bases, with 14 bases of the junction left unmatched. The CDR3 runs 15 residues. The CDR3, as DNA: TGTGCCACCGCCGACAGGGTGGAGATCGAAGAGACCCAGTACTTC. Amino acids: CATADRVEIEETQYF.

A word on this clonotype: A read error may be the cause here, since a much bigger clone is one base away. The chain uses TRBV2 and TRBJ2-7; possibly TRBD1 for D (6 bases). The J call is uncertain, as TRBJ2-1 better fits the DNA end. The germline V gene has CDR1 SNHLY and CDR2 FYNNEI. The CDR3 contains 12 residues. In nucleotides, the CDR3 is TGTGCCATCATACTCACAGGGTTCGAGCAGTTCTTC. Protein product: CAIILTGFEQFF.

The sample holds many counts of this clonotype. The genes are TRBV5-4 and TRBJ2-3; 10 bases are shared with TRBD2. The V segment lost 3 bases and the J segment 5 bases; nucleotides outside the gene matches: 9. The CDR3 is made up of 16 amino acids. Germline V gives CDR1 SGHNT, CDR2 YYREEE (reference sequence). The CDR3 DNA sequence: TGTGCCAGCAGCTGGGAATCTAGCGGGGGAGGAGATACGCAGTATTTT. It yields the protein CASSWESSGGGDTQYF.

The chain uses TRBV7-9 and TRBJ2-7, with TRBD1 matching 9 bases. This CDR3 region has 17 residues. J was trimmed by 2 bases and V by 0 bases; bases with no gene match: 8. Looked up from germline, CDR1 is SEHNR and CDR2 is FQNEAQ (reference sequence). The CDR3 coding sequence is TGTGCCAGCAGCTTAGCAGTTGGACAGGGGTCCACCTACGAGCAGTACTTC. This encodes CASSLAVGQGSTYEQYF.

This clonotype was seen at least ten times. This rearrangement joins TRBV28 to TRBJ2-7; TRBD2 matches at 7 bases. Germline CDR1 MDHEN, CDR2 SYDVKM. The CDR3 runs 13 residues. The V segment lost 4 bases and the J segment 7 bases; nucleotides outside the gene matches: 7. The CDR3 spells CASSSRGVGEQYF. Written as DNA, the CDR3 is TGTGCCAGCAGTTCCCGGGGGGTTGGGGAGCAGTACTTC.

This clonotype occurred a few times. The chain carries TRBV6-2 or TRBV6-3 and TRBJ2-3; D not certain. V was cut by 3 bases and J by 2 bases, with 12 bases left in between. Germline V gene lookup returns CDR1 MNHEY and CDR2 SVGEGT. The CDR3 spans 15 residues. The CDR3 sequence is CASSYGQFNTDTQYF. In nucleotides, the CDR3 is TGTGCCAGCAGTTATGGCCAGTTCAACACAGATACGCAGTATTTT.

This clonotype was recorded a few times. The CDR3, as DNA: TGTGCCAGCAGGAGATGGACAGGGGAAGGCAATGAGCAGTTCTTC. It specifies CASRRWTGEGNEQFF. This chain connects TRBV2 to TRBJ2-1, with 9 bases aligning to TRBD1. The CDR3 contains 15 residues. Germline CDR1 reads SNHLY; CDR2 reads FYNNEI. V lost 6 bases and J lost 6; bases outside the gene matches: 9.

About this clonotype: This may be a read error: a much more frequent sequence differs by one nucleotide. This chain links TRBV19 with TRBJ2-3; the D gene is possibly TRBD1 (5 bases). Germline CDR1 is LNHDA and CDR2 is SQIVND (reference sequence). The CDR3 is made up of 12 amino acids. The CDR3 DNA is TGTGCCAGAGACCAGGGAAAAGATACGCAGTGTTTT. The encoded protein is CARDQGKDTQCF.

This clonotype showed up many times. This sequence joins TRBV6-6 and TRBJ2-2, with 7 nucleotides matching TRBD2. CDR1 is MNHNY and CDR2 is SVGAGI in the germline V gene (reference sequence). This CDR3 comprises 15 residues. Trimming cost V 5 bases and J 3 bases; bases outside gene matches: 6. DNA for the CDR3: TGTGCCAGCAGTCCCCCGGGACTATACACCGGGGAGCTGTTTTTT. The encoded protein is CASSPPGLYTGELFF.

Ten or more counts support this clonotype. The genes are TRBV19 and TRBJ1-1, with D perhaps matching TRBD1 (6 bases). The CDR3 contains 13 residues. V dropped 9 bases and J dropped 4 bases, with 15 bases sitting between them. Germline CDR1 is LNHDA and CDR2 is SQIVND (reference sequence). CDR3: CASSPTGFTEAFF. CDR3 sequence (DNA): TGTGCCAGCAGTCCCACAGGGTTCACTGAAGCTTTCTTT.

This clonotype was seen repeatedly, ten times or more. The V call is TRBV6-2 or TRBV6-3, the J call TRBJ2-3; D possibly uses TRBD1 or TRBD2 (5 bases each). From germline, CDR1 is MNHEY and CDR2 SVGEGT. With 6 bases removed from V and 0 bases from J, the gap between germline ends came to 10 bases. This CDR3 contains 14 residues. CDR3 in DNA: TGTGCCAGCAGCCGCCGGGACAGCACAGATACGCAGTATTTT. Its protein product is CASSRRDSTDTQYF.

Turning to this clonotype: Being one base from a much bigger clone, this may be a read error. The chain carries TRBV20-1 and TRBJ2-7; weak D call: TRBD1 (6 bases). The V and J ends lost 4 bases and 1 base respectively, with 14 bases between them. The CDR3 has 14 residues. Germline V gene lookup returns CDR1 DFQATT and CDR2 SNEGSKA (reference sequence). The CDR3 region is CSAKGHQDSYEQYF. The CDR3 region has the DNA TGCAGTGCTAAGGGACACCAGGATTCCTACGAGCAGTACTTC.

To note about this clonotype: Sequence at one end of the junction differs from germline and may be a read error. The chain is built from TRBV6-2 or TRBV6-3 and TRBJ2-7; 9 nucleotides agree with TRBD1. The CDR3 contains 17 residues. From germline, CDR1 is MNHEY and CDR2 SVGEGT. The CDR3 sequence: CASSHSSGQGSLGGQYF. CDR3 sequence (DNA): TGTGCCAGCAGTCACTCGTCCGGACAGGGGTCCTTAGGGGGGCAGTACTTC.

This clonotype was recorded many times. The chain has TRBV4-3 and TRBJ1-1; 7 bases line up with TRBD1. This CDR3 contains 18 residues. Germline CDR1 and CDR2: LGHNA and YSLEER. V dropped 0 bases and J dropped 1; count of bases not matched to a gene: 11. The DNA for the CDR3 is TGCGCCAGCAGCCAAGATCGGGGCGCAGGGGGGGCGAACACTGAAGCTTTCTTT. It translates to CASSQDRGAGGANTEAFF.

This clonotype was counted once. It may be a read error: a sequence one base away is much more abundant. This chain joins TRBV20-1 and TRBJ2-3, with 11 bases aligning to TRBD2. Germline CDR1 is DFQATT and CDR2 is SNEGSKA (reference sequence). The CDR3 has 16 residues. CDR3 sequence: CSAGDTSGGWSDTQYF. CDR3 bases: TGCAGTGCTGGAGATACTAGCGGGGGTTGGTCAGATACGCAGTATTTT.

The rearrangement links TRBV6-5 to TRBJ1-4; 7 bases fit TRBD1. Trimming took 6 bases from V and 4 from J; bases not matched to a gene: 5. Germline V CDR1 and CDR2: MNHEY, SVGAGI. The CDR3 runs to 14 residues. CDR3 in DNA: TGTGCCAGCAGCCCCGACAGGGATAATGAAAAACTGTTTTTT. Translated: CASSPDRDNEKLFF.

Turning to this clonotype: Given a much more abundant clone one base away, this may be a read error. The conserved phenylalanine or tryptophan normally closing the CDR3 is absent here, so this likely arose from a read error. CDR3 sequence reads: CSAPVGAEAFS. CDR3 bases: TGCAGTGCCCCGGTTGGAGCTGAGGCTTTCTCT. The chain recombines TRBV20-1 with TRBJ1-1; D is unresolved. The CDR3 is 11 residues long. CDR1 and CDR2 from the germline V gene are DFQATT and SNEGSKA (reference sequence).

The CDR3 DNA sequence: TGTGCCAGCAGCTTCCGGGGCAGGGGGCAGCACGAGCAGTACTTC. It is translated as CASSFRGRGQHEQYF. The rearrangement uses TRBV7-9 and TRBJ2-7; TRBD1 matches at 8 bases. Per germline, CDR1 SEHNR and CDR2 FQNEAQ (reference sequence). V shed 3 bases, J shed 5 bases, and the junction held 9 bases outside the gene matches. The CDR3 spans 15 residues.

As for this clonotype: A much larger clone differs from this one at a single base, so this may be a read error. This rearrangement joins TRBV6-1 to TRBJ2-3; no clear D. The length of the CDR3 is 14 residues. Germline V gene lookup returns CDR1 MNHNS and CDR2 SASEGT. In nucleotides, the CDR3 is TGTGCCAGCGGTGATCTCACACCAGCAGATACGCAGTATTTT. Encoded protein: CASGDLTPADTQYF.

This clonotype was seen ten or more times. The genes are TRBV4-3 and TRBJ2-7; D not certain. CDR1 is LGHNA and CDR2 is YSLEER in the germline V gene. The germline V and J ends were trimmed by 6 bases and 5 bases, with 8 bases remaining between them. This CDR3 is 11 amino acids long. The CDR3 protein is CASSNLNEQYF. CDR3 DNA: TGCGCCAGCAGTAATCTAAACGAGCAGTACTTC.